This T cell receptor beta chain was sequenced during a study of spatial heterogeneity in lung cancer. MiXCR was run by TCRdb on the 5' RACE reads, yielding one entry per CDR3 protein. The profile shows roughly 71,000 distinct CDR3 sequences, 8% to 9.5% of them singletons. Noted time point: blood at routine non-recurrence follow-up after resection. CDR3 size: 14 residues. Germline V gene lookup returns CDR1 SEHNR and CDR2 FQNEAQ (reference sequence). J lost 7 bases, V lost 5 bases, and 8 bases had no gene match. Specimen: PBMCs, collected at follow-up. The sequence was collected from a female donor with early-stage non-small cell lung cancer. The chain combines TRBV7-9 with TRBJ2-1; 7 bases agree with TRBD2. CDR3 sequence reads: CASSPSGRGNEQFF. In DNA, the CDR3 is TGTGCCAGCAGCCCCTCAGGGAGGGGAAATGAGCAGTTCTTC.